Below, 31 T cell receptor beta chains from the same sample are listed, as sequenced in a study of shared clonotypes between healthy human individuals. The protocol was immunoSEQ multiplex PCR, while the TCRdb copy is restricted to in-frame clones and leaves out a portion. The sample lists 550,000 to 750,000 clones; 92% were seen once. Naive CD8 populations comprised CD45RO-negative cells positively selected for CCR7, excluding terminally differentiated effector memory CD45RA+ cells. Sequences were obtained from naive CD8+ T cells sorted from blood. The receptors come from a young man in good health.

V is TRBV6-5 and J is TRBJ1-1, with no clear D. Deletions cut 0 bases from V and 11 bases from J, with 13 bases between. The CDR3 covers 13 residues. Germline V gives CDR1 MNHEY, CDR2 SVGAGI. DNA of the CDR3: TGTGCCAGCAGTTACTCTCTTAGGGTGCCGGCTTTCTTT. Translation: CASSYSLRVPAFF.

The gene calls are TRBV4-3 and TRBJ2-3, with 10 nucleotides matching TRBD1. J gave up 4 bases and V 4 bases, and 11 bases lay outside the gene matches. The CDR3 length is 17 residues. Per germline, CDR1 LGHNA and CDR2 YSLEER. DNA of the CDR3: TGCGCCAGCAGCCGCAACTTCCCGGGACAGGGGTCAGATACGCAGTATTTT. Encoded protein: CASSRNFPGQGSDTQYF.

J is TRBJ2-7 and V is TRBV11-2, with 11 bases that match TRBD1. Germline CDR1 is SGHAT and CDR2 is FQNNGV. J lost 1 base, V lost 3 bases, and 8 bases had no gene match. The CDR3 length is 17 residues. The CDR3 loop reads CASSLDLGTGGSYEQYF. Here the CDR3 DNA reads TGTGCCAGCAGCTTGGACCTCGGGACAGGGGGTTCCTACGAGCAGTACTTC.

CDR3 bases: TGTGCCATCAGTGAGTCAGCGGGAGGAAACAATGAGCAGTTCTTC. It encodes CAISESAGGNNEQFF. The V and J genes are TRBV10-3 and TRBJ2-1; 9 bases are a match to TRBD2. This CDR3 has 15 residues. Unmatched junction bases numbered 2, after V lost 0 bases and J lost 5 bases. CDR1 and CDR2 from the germline V gene are ENHRY and SYGVKD.

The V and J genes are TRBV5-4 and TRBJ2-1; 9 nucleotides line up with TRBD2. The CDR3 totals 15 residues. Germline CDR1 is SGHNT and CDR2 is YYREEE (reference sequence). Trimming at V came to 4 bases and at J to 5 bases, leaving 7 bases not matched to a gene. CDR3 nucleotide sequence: TGTGCCAGCAGCGGAAGCGGGAGGTTGAACAATGAGCAGTTCTTC. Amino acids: CASSGSGRLNNEQFF.

This chain's CDR3 is CASSQGMAGADTQYF. The DNA of the CDR3 is TGCGCCAGCAGCCAAGGCATGGCAGGGGCAGATACGCAGTATTTT. The chain joins TRBV4-1 to TRBJ2-3, with D possibly being TRBD1 (6 bases). This CDR3 contains 15 residues. V was pared by 1 base and J by 4 bases, with 12 bases between. CDR1 is MGHRA and CDR2 is YSYEKL in the germline V gene.

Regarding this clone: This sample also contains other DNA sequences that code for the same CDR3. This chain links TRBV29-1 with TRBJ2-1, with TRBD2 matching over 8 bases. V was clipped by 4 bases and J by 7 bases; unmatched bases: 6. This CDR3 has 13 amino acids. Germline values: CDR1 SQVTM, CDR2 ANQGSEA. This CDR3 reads CSVGLAGINEQFF. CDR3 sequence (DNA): TGCAGCGTTGGGCTAGCGGGCATTAATGAGCAGTTCTTC.

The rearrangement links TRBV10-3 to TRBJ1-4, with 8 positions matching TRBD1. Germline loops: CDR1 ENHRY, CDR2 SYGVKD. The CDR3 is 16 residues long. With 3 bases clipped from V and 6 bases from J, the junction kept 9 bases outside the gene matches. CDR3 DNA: TGTGCCATCAGTGACCCGGACAGGGAGGGGGATGAAAAACTGTTTTTT. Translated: CAISDPDREGDEKLFF.

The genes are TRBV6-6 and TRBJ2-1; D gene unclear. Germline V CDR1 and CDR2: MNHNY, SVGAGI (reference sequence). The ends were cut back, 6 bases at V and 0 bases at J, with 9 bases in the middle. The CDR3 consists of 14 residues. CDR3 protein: CASRRMSSYNEQFF. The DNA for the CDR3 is TGTGCCAGCAGGAGGATGAGCTCCTACAATGAGCAGTTCTTC.

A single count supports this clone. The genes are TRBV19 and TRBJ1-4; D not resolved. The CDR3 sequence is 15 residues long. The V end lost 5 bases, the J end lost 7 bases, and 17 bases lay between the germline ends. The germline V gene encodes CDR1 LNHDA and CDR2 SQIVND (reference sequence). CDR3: CASSLTPQTFEKLFF. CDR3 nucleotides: TGTGCCAGTAGTCTGACCCCTCAGACGTTTGAAAAACTGTTTTTT.

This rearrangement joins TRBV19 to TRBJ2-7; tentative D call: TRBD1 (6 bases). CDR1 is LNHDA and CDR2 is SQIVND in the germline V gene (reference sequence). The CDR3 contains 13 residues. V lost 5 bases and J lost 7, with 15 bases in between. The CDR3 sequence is CASSLPGAEEQYF. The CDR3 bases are TGTGCCAGTAGTCTCCCAGGGGCGGAGGAGCAGTACTTC.

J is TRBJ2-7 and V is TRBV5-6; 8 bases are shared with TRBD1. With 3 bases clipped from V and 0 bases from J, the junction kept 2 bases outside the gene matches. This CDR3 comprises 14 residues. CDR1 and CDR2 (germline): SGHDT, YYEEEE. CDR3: CASSSGQGSYEQYF. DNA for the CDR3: TGTGCCAGCAGCTCTGGACAGGGCTCCTACGAGCAGTACTTC.

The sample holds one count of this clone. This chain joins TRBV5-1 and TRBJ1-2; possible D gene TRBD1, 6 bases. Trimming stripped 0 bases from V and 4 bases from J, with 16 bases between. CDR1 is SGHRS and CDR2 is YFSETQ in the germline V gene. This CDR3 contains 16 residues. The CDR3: CASSLDREGIVYGYTF. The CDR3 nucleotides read TGCGCCAGCAGCTTGGACAGGGAAGGAATCGTCTATGGCTACACCTTC.

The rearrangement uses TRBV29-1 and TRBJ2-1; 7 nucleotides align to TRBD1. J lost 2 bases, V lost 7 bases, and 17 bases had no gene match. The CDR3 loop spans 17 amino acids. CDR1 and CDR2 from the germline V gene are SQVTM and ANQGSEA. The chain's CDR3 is CSADLTGEQSAYNEQFF. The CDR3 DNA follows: TGCAGCGCCGACCTAACAGGGGAACAAAGCGCCTACAATGAGCAGTTCTTC.

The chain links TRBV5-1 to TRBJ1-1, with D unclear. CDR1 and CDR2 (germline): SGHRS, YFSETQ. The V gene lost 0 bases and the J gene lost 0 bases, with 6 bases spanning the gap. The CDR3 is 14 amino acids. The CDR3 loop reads CASSLGNMNTEAFF. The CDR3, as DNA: TGCGCCAGCAGCTTGGGTAACATGAACACTGAAGCTTTCTTT.

The CDR3 loop reads CASSLAVGGSSTDTQYF. The CDR3 DNA sequence: TGCGCCAGCAGCTTGGCCGTTGGCGGGTCTAGCACAGATACGCAGTATTTT. The rearrangement joins TRBV5-1 to TRBJ2-3, with D tentatively TRBD2 (5 bases). V lost 0 bases to trimming and J lost 0 bases, with 14 bases between them. The CDR3 length is 17 residues. Germline loops: CDR1 SGHRS, CDR2 YFSETQ.

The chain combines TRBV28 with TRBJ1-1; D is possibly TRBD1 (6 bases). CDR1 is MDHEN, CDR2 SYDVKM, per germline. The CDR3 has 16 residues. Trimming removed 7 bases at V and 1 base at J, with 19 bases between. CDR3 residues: CASTGRRGHANTEAFF. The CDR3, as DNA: TGTGCCAGCACGGGGAGACGGGGACACGCGAACACTGAAGCTTTCTTT. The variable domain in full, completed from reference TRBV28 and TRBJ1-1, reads DVKVTQSSRYLVKRTGEKVFLECVQDMDHENMFWYRQDPGLGLRLIYFSYDVKMKEKGDIPEGYSVSREKKERFSLILESASTNQTSMYLCASTGRRGHANTEAFFGQGTRLTVV.

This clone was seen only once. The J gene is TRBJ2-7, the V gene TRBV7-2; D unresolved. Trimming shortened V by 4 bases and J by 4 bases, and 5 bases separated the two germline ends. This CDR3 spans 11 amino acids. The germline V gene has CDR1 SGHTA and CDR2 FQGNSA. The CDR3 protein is CASSSWYEQYF. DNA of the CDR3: TGTGCCAGCAGCTCTTGGTACGAGCAGTACTTC.

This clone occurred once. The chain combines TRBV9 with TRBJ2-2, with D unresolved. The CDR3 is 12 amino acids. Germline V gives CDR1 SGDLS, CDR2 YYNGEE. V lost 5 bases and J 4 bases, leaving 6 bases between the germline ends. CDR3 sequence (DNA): TGTGCCAGCAGTGTGTTCACCGGGGAGCTGTTTTTT. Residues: CASSVFTGELFF.

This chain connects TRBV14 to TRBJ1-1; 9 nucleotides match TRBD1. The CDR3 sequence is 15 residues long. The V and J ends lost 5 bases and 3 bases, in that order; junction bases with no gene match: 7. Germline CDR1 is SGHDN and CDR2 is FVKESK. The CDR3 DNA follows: TGTGCCAGCAGCGGCACGGGACAGGGCTACACTGAAGCTTTCTTT. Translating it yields CASSGTGQGYTEAFF.

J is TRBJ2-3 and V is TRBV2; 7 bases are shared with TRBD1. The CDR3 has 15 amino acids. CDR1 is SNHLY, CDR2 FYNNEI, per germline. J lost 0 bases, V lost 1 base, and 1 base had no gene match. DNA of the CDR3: TGTGCCAGCAGTGAAGAGGGGGCGAGCACAGATACGCAGTATTTT. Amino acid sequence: CASSEEGASTDTQYF.

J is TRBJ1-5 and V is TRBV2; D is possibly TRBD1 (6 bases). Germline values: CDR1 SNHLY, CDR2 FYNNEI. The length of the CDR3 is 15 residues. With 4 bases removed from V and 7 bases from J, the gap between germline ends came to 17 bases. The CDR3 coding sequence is TGTGCCAGCAGTGCCAGACAGGCCGCTCCCCAGCCCCAGCATTTT. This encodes CASSARQAAPQPQHF.

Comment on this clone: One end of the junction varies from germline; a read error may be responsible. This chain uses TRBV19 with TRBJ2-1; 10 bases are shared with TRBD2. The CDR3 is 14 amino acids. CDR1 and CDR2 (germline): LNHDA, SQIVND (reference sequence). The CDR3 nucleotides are TGTGCCAGTAGAATAGCGGGAGGATACAATGAGCAGTTCTTC. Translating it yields CASRIAGGYNEQFF.

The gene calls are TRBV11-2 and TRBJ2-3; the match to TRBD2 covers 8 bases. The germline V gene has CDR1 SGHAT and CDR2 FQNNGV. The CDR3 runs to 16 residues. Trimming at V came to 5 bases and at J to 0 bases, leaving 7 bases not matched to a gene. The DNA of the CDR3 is TGTGCCAGCAGCACCTTAGCGGGGCCCAGCACAGATACGCAGTATTTT. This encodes CASSTLAGPSTDTQYF.

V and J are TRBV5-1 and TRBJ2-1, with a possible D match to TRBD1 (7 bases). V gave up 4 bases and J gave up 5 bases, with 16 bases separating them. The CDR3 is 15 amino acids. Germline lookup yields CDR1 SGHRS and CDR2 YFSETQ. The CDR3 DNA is TGCGCCAGCAGCGCGGGACAGTACAACGACAATGAGCAGTTCTTC. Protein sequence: CASSAGQYNDNEQFF.

DNA of the CDR3: TGTGCCAGCAGTGCCCGATTGGTTCCCTCCTACGAGCAGTACTTC. It codes for CASSARLVPSYEQYF. The rearrangement uses TRBV6-5 and TRBJ2-7; D unresolved. This CDR3 has 15 residues. Trimming cost V 5 bases and J 0 bases, with 14 bases left between them. Germline V lookup: CDR1 MNHEY, CDR2 SVGAGI.

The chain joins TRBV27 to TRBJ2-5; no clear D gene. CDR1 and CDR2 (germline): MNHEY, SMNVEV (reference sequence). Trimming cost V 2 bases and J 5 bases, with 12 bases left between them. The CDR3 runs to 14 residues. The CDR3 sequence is CASSLGLETETQYF. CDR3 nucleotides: TGTGCCAGCAGTTTAGGCCTAGAGACGGAGACCCAGTACTTC.

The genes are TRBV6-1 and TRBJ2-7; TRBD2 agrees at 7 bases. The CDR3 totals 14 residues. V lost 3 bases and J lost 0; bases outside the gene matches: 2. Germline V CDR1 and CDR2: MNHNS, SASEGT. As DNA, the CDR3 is TGTGCCAGCAGTGAGGGACTATCCTCCTACGAGCAGTACTTC. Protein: CASSEGLSSYEQYF.

The CDR3 loop is CAIRLRSLAGENTGELFF. CDR3 DNA sequence: TGTGCCATCAGACTCCGATCGCTAGCGGGAGAAAACACCGGGGAGCTGTTTTTT. The chain carries TRBV10-3 and TRBJ2-2; 10 bases map to TRBD2. J gave up 2 bases and V 6 bases, and 12 bases lay outside the gene matches. The length of the CDR3 is 18 residues. The germline V gene encodes CDR1 ENHRY and CDR2 SYGVKD.

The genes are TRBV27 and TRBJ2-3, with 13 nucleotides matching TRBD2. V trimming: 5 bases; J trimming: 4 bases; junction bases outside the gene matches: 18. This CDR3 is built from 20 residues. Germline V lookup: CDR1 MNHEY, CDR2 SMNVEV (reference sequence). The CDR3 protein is CASSPKTSGRLSASPDTQYF. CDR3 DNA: TGTGCCAGCAGTCCAAAGACTAGCGGGAGGTTGTCCGCCTCTCCAGATACGCAGTATTTT.

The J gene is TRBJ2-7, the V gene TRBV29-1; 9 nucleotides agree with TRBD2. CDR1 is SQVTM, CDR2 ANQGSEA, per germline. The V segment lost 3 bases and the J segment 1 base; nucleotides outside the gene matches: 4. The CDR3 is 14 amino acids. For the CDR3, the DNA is TGCAGCGTTGATATGGCGGGAGGGTCCTACGAGCAGTACTTC. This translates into CSVDMAGGSYEQYF.